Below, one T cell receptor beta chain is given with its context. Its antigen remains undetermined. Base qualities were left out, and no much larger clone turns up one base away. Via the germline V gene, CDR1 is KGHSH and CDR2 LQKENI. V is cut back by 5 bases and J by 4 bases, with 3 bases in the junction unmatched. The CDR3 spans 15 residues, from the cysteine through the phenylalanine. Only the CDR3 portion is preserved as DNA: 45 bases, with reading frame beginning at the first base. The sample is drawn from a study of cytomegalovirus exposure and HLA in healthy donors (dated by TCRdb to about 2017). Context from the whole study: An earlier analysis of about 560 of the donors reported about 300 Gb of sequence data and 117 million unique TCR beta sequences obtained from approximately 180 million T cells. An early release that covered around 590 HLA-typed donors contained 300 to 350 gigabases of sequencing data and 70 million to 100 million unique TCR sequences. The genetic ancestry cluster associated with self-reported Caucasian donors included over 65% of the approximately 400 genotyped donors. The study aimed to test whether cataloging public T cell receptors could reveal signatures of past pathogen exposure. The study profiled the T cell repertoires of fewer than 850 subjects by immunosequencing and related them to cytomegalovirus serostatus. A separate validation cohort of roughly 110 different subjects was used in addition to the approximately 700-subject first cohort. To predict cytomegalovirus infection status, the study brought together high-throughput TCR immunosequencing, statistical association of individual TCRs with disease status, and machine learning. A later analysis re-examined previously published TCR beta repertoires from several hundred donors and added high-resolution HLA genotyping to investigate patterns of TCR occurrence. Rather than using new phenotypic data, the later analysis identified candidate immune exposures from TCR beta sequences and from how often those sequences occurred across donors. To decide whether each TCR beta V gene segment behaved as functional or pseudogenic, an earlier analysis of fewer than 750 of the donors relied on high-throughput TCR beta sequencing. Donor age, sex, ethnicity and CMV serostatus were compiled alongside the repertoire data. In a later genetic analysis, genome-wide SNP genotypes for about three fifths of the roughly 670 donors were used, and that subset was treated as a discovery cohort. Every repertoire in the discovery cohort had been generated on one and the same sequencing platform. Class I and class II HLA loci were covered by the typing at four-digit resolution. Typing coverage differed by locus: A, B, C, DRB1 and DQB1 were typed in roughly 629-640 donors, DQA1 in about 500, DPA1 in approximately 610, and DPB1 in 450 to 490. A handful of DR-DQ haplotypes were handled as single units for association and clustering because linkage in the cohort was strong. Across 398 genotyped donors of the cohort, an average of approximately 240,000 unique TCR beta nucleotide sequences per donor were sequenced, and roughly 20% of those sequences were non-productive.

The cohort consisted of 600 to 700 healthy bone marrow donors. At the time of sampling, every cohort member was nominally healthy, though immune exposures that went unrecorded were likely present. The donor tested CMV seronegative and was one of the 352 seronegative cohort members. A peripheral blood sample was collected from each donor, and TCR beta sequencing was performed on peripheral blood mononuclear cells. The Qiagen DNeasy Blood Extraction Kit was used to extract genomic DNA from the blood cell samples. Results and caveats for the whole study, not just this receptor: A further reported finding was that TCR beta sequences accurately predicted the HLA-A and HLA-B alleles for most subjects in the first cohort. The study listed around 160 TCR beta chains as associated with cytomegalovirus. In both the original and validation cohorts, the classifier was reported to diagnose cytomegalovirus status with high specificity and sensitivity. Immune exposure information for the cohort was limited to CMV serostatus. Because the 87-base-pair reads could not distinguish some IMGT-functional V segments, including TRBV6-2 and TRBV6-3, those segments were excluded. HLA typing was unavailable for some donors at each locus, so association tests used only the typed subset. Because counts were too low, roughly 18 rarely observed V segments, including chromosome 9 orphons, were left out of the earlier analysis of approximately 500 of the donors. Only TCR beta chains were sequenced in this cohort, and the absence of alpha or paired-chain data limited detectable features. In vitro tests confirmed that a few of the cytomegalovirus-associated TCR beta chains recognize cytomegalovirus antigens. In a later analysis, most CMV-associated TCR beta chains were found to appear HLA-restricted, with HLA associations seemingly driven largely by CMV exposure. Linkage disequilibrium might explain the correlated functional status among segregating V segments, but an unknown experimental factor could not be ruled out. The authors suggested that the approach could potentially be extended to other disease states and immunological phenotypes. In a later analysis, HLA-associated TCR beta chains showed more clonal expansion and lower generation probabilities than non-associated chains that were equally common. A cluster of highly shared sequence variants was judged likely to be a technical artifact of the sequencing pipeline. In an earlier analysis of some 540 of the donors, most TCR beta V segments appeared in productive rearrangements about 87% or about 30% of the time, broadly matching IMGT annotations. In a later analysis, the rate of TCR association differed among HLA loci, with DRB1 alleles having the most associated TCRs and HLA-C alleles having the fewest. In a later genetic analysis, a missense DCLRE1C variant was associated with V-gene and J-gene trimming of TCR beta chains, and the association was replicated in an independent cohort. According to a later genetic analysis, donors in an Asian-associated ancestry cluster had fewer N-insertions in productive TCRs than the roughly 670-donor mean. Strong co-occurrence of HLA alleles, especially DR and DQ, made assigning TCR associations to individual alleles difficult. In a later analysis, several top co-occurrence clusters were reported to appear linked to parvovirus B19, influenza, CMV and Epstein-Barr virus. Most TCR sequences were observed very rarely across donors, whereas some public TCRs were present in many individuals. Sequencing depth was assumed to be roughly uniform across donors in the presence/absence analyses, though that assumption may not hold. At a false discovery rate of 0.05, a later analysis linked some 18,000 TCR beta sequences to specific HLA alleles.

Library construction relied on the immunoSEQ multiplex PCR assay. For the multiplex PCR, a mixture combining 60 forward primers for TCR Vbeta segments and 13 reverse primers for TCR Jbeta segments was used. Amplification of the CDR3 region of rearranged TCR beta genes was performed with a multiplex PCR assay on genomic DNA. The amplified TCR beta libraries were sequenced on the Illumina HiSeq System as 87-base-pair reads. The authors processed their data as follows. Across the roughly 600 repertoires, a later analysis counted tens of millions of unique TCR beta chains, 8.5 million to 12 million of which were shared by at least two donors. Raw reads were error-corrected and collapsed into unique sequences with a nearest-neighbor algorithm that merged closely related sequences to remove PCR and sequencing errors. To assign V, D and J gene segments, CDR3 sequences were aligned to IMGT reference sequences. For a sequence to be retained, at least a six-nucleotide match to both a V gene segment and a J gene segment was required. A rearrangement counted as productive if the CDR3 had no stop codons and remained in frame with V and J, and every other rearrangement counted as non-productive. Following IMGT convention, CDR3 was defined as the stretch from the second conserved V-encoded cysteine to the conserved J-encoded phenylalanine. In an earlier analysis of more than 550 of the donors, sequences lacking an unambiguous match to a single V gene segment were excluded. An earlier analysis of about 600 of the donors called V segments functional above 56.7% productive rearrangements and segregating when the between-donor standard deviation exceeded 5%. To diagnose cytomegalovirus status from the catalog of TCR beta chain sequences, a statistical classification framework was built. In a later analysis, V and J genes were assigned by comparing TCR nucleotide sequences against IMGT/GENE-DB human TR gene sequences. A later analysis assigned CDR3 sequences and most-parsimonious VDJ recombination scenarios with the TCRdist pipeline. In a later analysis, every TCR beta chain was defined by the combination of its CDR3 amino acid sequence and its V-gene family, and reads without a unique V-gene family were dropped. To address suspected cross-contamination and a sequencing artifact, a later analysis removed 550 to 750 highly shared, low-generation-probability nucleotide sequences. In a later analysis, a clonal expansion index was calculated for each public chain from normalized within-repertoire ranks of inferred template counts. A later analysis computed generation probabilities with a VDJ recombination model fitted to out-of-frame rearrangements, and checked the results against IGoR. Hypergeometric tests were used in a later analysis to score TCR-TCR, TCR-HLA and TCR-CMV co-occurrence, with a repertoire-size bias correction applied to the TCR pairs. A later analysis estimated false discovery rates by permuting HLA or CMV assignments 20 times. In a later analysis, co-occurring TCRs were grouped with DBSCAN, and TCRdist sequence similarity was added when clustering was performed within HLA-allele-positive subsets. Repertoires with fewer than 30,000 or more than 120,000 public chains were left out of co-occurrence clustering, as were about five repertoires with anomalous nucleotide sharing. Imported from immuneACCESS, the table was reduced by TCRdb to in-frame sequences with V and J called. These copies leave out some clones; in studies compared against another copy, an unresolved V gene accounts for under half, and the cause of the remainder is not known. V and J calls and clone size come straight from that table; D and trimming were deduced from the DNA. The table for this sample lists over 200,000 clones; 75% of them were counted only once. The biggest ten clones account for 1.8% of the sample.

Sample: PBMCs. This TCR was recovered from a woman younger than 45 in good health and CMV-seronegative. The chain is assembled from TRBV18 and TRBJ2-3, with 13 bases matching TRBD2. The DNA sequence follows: TGTGCCAGCTCATGGACTAGCGGGAGTCCAGATACGCAGTATTTT. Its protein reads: CASSWTSGSPDTQYF.